Below, 11 T cell receptor beta chains from the same sample are listed, as sequenced in a study of cytomegalovirus exposure and HLA in healthy donors. 13 Jbeta primers and 60 Vbeta primers were used for the PCR. Profiled with immunoSEQ multiplex PCR; TCRdb holds only in-frame clones, not every one. The sample has around 19,000 clones, about 80% seen once. Material for sequencing was PBMCs. Receptors originate from a human donor in good health.

V is TRBV19 and J is TRBJ1-1; 8 positions match TRBD1. The V and J ends lost 6 bases and 1 base, in that order; junction bases with no gene match: 7. Germline lookup yields CDR1 LNHDA and CDR2 SQIVND (reference sequence). This CDR3 is built from 15 residues. The CDR3 reads CASSPLDRGNTEAFF. CDR3 DNA sequence: TGTGCCAGTAGCCCCCTAGACAGGGGGAACACTGAAGCTTTCTTT.

Only a few counts were recorded for this clone. Other DNA sequences in this specimen translate into the identical CDR3. This chain links TRBV12-5 with TRBJ2-7, with TRBD2 as a possible D gene (6 bases). The CDR3 loop spans 13 amino acids. The germline gives CDR1 LGHNT, CDR2 FRNRAP. Trimming removed 3 bases from V and 3 bases from J, with 9 bases in between. CDR3 in amino acids: CASGFTGGYEQYF. The CDR3 region has the DNA TGTGCTAGTGGTTTTACCGGGGGCTACGAGCAGTACTTC. Variable domain in full (rest from reference TRBV12-5 and TRBJ2-7): DARVTQTPRHKVTEMGQEVTMRCQPILGHNTVFWYRQTMMQGLELLAYFRNRAPLDDSGMPKDRFSAEMPDATLATLKIQPSEPRDSAVYFCASGFTGGYEQYFGPGTRLTVT.

The chain uses TRBV6-5 and TRBJ1-4; no reliable D call. CDR1 is MNHEY, CDR2 SVGAGI, per germline. The ends were cut back, 5 bases at V and 2 bases at J, with 9 bases in the middle. The CDR3 runs 14 residues. For the CDR3, the DNA is TGTGCCAGCAGTACGGGTGCCACTAATGAAAAACTGTTTTTT. Residues: CASSTGATNEKLFF.

This clone was counted between two and nine times. CDR3 residues: CASRPWQGGQLFF. The CDR3 bases are TGTGCCAGCAGGCCGTGGCAGGGAGGTCAACTGTTTTTT. This chain connects TRBV28 to TRBJ1-4; possible D gene TRBD1, 5 bases. Germline-derived CDR1 and CDR2 are MDHEN and SYDVKM. Trimming removed 6 bases from V and 12 bases from J, with 17 bases in between. The CDR3 runs to 13 residues. Based on the CDR3 plus reference TRBV28 and TRBJ1-4, the full variable domain is DVKVTQSSRYLVKRTGEKVFLECVQDMDHENMFWYRQDPGLGLRLIYFSYDVKMKEKGDIPEGYSVSREKKERFSLILESASTNQTSMYLCASRPWQGGQLFFGSGTQLSVL.

The chain joins TRBV7-6 to TRBJ2-5, with TRBD1 matching 7 bases. Germline V gives CDR1 SGHVS, CDR2 FNYEAQ. V trimming: 8 bases; J trimming: 2 bases; junction bases outside the gene matches: 5. The CDR3 is made up of 13 amino acids. CDR3 residues: CASARGRQETQYF. The CDR3 coding sequence is TGTGCCAGCGCGAGGGGGCGACAAGAGACCCAGTACTTC.

The chain has TRBV19 and TRBJ1-2; no clear D gene. Trimming left V 1 base short and J 10 bases short, with 16 bases between. The CDR3 runs to 14 residues. Germline CDR1 and CDR2: LNHDA and SQIVND (reference sequence). The CDR3, as DNA: TGTGCCAGTAGTATAGCGTCAATCGGGGATGACTACACCTTC. It specifies CASSIASIGDDYTF. The full variable domain, completed using reference TRBV19 and TRBJ1-2, is DGGITQSPKYLFRKEGQNVTLSCEQNLNHDAMYWYRQDPGQGLRLIYYSQIVNDFQKGDIAEGYSVSREKKESFPLTVTSAQKNPTAFYLCASSIASIGDDYTFGSGTRLTVV.

The count of this clone is one. The V and J genes are TRBV19 and TRBJ1-5, with 9 nucleotides matching TRBD1. Germline V gene data show CDR1 as LNHDA and CDR2 as SQIVND (reference sequence). CDR3 length: 14 residues. The junction had 6 bases not matched to a gene; V was cut back by 9 bases and J by 3 bases. The CDR3 spells CASSRDRDNQPQHF. DNA for the CDR3: TGTGCCAGCTCCCGGGACAGGGACAATCAGCCCCAGCATTTT.

This clone was detected once. The conserved closing phenylalanine or tryptophan is absent in this CDR3, likely reflecting a read error. The chain employs TRBV2 and TRBJ2-3; 7 positions agree with TRBD1. V shed 5 bases, J shed 0 bases, and the junction held 5 bases outside the gene matches. From germline, CDR1 is SNHLY and CDR2 FYNNEI. The CDR3 sequence is 15 residues long. The CDR3 is CASSNRGASTDTQYS. For the CDR3, the DNA is TGTGCCAGCAGTAACAGGGGTGCTAGCACAGATACGCAGTATTCT.

This clone was detected a few times. The chain combines TRBV11-2 with TRBJ1-1; D gene unclear. The CDR3 sequence is 12 residues long. Trimming removed 1 base from V and 11 bases from J, with 11 bases in between. Germline loops: CDR1 SGHAT, CDR2 FQNNGV. The CDR3 spells CASSLASHRAFF. The CDR3 region has the DNA TGTGCCAGCAGCTTAGCGAGTCATCGGGCTTTCTTT. The full variable domain, with the rest looked up from reference TRBV11-2 and TRBJ1-1, is EAGVAQSPRYKIIEKRQSVAFWCNPISGHATLYWYQQILGQGPKLLIQFQNNGVVDDSQLPKDRFSAERLKGVDSTLKIQPAKLEDSAVYLCASSLASHRAFFGQGTRLTVV.

This rearrangement joins TRBV19 to TRBJ1-1; TRBD1 matches at 8 bases. CDR1 LNHDA and CDR2 SQIVND come from the germline V gene (reference sequence). Unmatched junction bases numbered 1, after V lost 4 bases and J lost 0 bases. The CDR3 runs to 14 residues. In DNA form, the CDR3 reads TGTGCCAGTAGTACGACAGGGGTGAACACTGAAGCTTTCTTT. Its protein product is CASSTTGVNTEAFF.

The chain employs TRBV29-1 and TRBJ1-3; a weak D match, TRBD1 (6 bases). Trimming cost V 3 bases and J 2 bases, with 8 bases left between them. Germline values: CDR1 SQVTM, CDR2 ANQGSEA. There are 13 residues in the CDR3. CDR3 in DNA: TGCAGCGTTGAGCCAGGGGCTGGAAACACCATATATTTT. Protein: CSVEPGAGNTIYF.